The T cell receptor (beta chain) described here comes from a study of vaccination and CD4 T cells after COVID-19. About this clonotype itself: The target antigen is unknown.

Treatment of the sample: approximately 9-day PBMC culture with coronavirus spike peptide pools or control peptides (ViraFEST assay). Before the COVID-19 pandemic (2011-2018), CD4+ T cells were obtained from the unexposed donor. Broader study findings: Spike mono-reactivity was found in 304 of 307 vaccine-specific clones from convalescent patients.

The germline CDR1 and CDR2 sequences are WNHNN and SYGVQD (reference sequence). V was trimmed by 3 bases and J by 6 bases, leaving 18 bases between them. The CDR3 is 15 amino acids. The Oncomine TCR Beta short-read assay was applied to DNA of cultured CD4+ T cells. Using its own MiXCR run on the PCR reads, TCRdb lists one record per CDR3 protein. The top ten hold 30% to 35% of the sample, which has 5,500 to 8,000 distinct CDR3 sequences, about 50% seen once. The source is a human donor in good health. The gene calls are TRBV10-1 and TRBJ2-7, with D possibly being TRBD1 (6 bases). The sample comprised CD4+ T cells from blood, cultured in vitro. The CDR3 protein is CASSDSKQGGREQYF. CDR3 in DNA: TGCGCCAGCAGTGATTCCAAACAGGGTGGGCGCGAGCAGTACTTC.